Each of the 8 T cell receptor beta chains below was sequenced from the same sample in a study of blood T cell repertoires in COVID-19. Clones were read by immunoSEQ multiplex PCR, and TCRdb kept only the in-frame ones, dropping some. This table has roughly 120,000 clones, approximately 90% appearing once. The sample taken for sequencing was peripheral blood. The receptor set was obtained from a man between 50 and 59 years old with COVID-19, enrolled during active disease.

This chain's CDR3 is CASRNTGTDGETQYF. The CDR3, as DNA: TGTGCCAGCAGAAACACTGGGACAGACGGAGAGACCCAGTACTTC. The chain is built from TRBV2 and TRBJ2-5; the match to TRBD1 covers 7 bases. J gave up 4 bases and V 6 bases, and 11 bases lay outside the gene matches. The CDR3 runs 15 residues. Germline CDR1 SNHLY, CDR2 FYNNEI. Using reference TRBV2 and TRBJ2-5 for the parts outside the CDR3, the full variable domain is EPEVTQTPSHQVTQMGQEVILRCVPISNHLYFYWYRQILGQKVEFLVSFYNNEISEKSEIFDDQFSVERPDGSNFTLKIRSTKLEDSAMYFCASRNTGTDGETQYFGPGTRLLVL.

V and J are TRBV4-2 and TRBJ2-6; unclear D gene. Per the germline V gene, CDR1 is LGHNA and CDR2 is YNFKEQ. V lost 1 base, J lost 1 base, and 5 bases lay in between. The CDR3 length is 15 residues. CDR3 in amino acids: CASSQAGSGANVLTF. The CDR3 DNA reads as TGTGCCAGCAGCCAAGCCGGGTCTGGGGCCAACGTCCTGACTTTC.

As concerns this clone: One end of the junction fails to match germline, which may point to a read error. The chain is built from TRBV7-8 and TRBJ2-3; D is perhaps TRBD1 (6 bases). Germline V lookup: CDR1 SGHVS, CDR2 FQNEAQ. The CDR3 extends over 17 amino acids. The CDR3 sequence is CASSPIRSLASAGVFVF. In DNA form, the CDR3 reads TGTGCCAGCAGCCCGATCAGGTCTCTGGCCTCGGCAGGGGTCTTCGTTTTT.

In this sample, this clone turned up once. The rearrangement links TRBV6-2 or TRBV6-3 to TRBJ2-2, with D perhaps matching TRBD1 (5 bases). Per germline, CDR1 MNHEY and CDR2 SVGEGT. This CDR3 is 16 amino acids long. V dropped 4 bases and J dropped 2 bases, with 14 bases sitting between them. In DNA form, the CDR3 reads TGTGCCAGCAGTTTCGTGAGACGGACAAACACCGGGGAGCTGTTTTTT. Encoded protein: CASSFVRRTNTGELFF.

This chain connects TRBV29-1 to TRBJ2-1; TRBD1 matches at 8 bases. The CDR3 runs to 16 residues. Trimming removed 3 bases from V and 5 bases from J; junction bases left unmatched: 12. Per the germline V gene, CDR1 is SQVTM and CDR2 is ANQGSEA. CDR3 sequence (DNA): TGCAGCGTTGAGGGTGGGCCCAGGGGGCGTAACAATGAGCAGTTCTTC. The encoded protein is CSVEGGPRGRNNEQFF.

CDR3 region: CASSARTGGYEQFF. CDR3 coding DNA: TGTGCCAGCAGCGCCCGGACAGGGGGCTATGAGCAGTTCTTC. The J gene is TRBJ2-1, the V gene TRBV9, with 11 bases that match TRBD1. Looked up from germline, CDR1 is SGDLS and CDR2 is YYNGEE. The CDR3 runs 14 residues. V was pared by 3 bases and J by 8 bases, with 4 bases of the junction left unmatched.

The chain combines TRBV6-2 or TRBV6-3 with TRBJ2-7; 7 bases are a match to TRBD2. CDR3 length: 14 residues. Germline V gene sequence: CDR1 MNHEY, CDR2 SVGEGT. V lost 2 bases, J lost 4 bases, and 5 bases stayed unmatched. The CDR3 protein is CASSYAASGYEQYF. DNA of the CDR3: TGTGCCAGCAGTTACGCGGCTAGCGGATACGAGCAGTACTTC.

The genes are TRBV7-5 and TRBJ2-7; whether TRBD1, the table's D call, matches the DNA was not checked. TRBV7-5 is recorded as a pseudogene. CDR3 size: 14 residues. This CDR3 reads CVRSLGQLRYEQYV. The CDR3 DNA reads as TGTGTCAGGTCGTTGGGACAGCTGAGATACGAGCAGTACGTC.